A selection of T cell receptor beta chains follows, all from one sample in a study of blood T cell repertoires in COVID-19. Sequencing used immunoSEQ multiplex PCR; TCRdb keeps in-frame clones, though not all of them. The repertoire consists of over 85,000 clones, with roughly 87% occurring once and the leading ten covering approximately 5%. Sequencing was done on a sample of peripheral blood. These receptors were taken from a woman older than 75 with acute or convalescent COVID-19. Each CDR3 is given with its conserved first and last residue. D genes are given only for firm matches. Not all rows give a size; the values are once, few, many and, for expanded clones, a class.

clone_size j_call v_call d_call cdr3_aa cdr3_nt
few TRBJ1-3 TRBV28 TRBD1 CASSFLQGALGNTIYF TGTGCCAGCAGTTTCCTACAGGGGGCACTAGGAAACACCATATATTTT
NA TRBJ1-2 TRBV4-2 NA CASSQGRDYGYTF TGTGCCAGCAGCCAAGGCCGGGACTATGGCTACACCTTC
NA TRBJ1-2 TRBV2 TRBD1 CASIRLQGVVGYTF TGTGCCAGCATTAGACTACAGGGGGTAGTCGGCTACACCTTC
NA TRBJ2-2 TRBV4-2 NA CASSHRGKGANTGELFF TGTGCCAGCAGCCACCGGGGTAAGGGCGCGAACACCGGGGAGCTGTTTTTT
NA TRBJ2-1 TRBV3-1/TRBV3-2 TRBD2 CASSPQELAGVGEQFF TGTGCCAGCAGCCCCCAGGAACTAGCGGGAGTTGGTGAGCAGTTCTTC
NA TRBJ1-1 TRBV24-1 TRBD1 CATTGTGVMKGLNTEAFF TGTGCCACCACTGGGACAGGGGTTATGAAGGGATTGAACACTGAAGCTTTCTTT
NA TRBJ1-2 TRBV3-1/TRBV3-2 NA CASSQAPLLGYTF TGTGCCAGCAGCCAAGCCCCTCTTTTGGGCTACACCTTC
NA TRBJ2-5 TRBV5-6 TRBD1 CASSLAGQGGETQYF TGTGCCAGCAGCCTTGCTGGACAGGGCGGGGAGACCCAGTACTTC
NA TRBJ1-1 TRBV27 NA CASSFGGAYTEAFF TGTGCCAGCAGTTTTGGGGGGGCCTACACTGAAGCTTTCTTT
few TRBJ1-2 TRBV7-8 NA CASSPGHFNYGYTF TGTGCCAGCAGCCCCGGACATTTTAACTATGGCTACACCTTC
NA TRBJ2-4 TRBV7-9 TRBD2 CASSLATSGGDIQYF TGTGCCAGCAGCTTAGCGACTAGCGGGGGAGACATTCAGTACTTC
once TRBJ2-3 TRBV6-2/TRBV6-3 TRBD2 CASSWTSGGAGGTDTQYF TGTGCCAGCAGTTGGACTAGCGGGGGGGCCGGAGGCACAGATACGCAGTATTTT
once TRBJ2-3 TRBV7-8 NA CASSLGPVFTLDTQYF TGTGCCAGCAGCTTAGGTCCAGTTTTTACCTTAGATACGCAGTATTTT
NA TRBJ1-1 TRBV13 TRBD1 CASSLNDRTGTFF TGTGCCAGCAGCCTTAACGACCGGACAGGGACTTTCTTT
once TRBJ2-7 TRBV1 NA CTSSQETLAEPYEQYF TGCACCAGCAGCCAAGAGACTTTAGCGGAGCCCTACGAGCAGTACTTC